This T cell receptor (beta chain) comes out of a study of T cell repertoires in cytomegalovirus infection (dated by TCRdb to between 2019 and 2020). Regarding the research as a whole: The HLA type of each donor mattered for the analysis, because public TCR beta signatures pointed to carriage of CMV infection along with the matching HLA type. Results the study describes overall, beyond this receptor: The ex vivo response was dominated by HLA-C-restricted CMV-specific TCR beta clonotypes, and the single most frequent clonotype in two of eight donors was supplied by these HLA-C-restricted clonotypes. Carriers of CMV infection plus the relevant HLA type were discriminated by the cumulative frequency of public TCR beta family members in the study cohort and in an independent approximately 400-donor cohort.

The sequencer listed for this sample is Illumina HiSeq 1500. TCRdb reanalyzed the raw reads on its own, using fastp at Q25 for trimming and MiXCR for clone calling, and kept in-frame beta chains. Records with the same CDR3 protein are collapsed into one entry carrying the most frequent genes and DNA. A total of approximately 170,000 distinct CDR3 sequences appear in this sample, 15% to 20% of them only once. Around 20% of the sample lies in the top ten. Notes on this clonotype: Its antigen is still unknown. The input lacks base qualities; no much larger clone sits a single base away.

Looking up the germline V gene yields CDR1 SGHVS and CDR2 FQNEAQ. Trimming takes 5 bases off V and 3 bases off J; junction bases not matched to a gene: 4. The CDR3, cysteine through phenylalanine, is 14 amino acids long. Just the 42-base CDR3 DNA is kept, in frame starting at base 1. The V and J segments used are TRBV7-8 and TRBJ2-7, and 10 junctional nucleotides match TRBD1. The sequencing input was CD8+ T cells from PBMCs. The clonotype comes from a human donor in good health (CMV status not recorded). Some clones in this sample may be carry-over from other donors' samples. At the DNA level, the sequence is TGTGCCAGCAGCCCATGGGACAGGGGCTACGAGCAGTACTTC. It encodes CASSPWDRGYEQYF.